The T cell receptor (beta chain) under discussion was sequenced for a study of CD8+ T cells in alopecia areata. General study findings and limits: Sequencing of scalp samples also includes resident alphabeta T cells from normal skin. Elevated clonality characterized lesional scalp relative to normal scalp, particularly in alopecia totalis/universalis.

Alopecia areata patients gave lesional scalp punch biopsies and peripheral blood samples. Researchers picked out CD4+ and CD8+ T cells from PBMCs by sorting. Regarding this clone: Its antigen is unknown.

Isolated RNA was reverse transcribed into cDNA used as the sequencing template. Clones were sequenced by immunoSEQ multiplex PCR, and TCRdb holds only the in-frame ones, with some missing. Of about 82,000 clones listed, roughly 50% are singletons. The sequenced sample was NKG2D-high CD8+ T cells sorted from blood. This clonotype was obtained from a human donor with alopecia areata.

CDR3: CSVRQGSNEQYF. The DNA for the CDR3 is TGCAGCGTTAGGCAGGGGAGTAACGAGCAGTACTTC. The chain links TRBV29-1 to TRBJ2-7, with D tentatively TRBD1 (6 bases). Germline CDR1 SQVTM, CDR2 ANQGSEA. Trimming shortened V by 5 bases and J by 5 bases, and 13 bases separated the two germline ends. The CDR3 totals 12 residues.